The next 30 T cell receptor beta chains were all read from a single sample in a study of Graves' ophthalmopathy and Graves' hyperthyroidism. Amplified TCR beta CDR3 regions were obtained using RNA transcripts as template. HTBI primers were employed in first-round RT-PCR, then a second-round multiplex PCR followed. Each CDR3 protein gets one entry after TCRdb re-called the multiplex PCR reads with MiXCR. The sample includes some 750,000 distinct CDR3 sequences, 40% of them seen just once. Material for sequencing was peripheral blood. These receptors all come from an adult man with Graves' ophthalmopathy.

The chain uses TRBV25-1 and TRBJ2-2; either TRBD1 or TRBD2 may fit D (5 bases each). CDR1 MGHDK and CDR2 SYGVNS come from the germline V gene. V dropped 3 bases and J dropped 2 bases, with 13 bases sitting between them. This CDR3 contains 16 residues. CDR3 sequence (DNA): TGTGCCAGCAGTGAGAGGGACGGGGTTAACACCGGGGAGCTGTTTTTT. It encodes CASSERDGVNTGELFF.

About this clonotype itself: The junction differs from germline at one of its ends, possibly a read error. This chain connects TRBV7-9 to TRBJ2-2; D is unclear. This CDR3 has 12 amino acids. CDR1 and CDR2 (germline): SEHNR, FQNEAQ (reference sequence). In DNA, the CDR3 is TGTGCCACCAGCCTCAGCCCCGGGGAGCTGTTTTTT. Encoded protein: CATSLSPGELFF.

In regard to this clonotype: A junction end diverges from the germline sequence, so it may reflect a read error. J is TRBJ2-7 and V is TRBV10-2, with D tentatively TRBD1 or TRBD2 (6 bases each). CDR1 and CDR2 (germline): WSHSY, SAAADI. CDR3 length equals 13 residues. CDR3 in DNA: TGTGCCAGCAAAGGGGGGCTGTTCCCCGAGCAGTACTTC. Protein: CASKGGLFPEQYF.

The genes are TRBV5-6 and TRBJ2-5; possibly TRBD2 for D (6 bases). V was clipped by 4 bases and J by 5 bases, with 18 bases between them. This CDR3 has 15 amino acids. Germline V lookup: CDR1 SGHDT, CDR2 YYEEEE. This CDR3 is CASSLGLRAGETQYF. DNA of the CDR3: TGTGCCAGCAGCCTTGGACTGCGGGCGGGGGAGACCCAGTACTTC.

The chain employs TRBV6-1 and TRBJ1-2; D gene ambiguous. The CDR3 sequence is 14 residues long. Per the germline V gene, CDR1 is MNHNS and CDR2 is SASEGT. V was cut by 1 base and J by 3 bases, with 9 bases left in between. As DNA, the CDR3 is TGTGCCAGCAGTGAAGAGCCTGGGGACTATGGCTACACCTTC. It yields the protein CASSEEPGDYGYTF.

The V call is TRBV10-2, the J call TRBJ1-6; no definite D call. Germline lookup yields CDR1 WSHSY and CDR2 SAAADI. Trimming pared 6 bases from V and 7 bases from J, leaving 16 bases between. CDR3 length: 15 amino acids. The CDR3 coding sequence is TGCGCCAGCAGACTGACCGGGCCGTGGAATTCACCCCTCCACTTT. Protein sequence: CASRLTGPWNSPLHF.

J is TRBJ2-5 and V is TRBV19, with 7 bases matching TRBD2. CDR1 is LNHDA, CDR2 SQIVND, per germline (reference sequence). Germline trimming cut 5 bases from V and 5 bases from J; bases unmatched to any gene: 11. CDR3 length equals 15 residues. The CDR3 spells CASSPGLGVPETQYF. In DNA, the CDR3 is TGTGCCAGTAGTCCCGGACTAGGCGTTCCGGAGACCCAGTACTTC.

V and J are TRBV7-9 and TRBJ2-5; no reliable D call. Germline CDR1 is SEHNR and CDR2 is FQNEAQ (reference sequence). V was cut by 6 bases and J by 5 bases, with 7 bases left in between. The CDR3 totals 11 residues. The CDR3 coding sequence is TGTGCCAGCAGGCCAGCGGAGACCCAGTACTTC. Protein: CASRPAETQYF.

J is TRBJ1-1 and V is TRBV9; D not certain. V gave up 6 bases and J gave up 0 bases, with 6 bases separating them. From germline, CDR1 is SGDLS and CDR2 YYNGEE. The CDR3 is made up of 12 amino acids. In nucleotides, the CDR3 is TGTGCCAGCAAACAGCTGAACACTGAAGCTTTCTTT. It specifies CASKQLNTEAFF.

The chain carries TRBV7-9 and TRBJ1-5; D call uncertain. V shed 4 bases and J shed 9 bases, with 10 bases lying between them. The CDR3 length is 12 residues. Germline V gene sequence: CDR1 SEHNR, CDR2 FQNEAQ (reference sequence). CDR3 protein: CASSSKPGPQHF. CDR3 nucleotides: TGTGCCAGCAGCTCTAAACCGGGGCCCCAGCATTTT.

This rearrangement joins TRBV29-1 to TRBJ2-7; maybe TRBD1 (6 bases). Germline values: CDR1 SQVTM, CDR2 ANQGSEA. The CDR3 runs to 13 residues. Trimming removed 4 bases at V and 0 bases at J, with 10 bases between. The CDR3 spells CSVATGRSYEQYF. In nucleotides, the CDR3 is TGCAGCGTTGCGACAGGACGCTCCTACGAGCAGTACTTC.

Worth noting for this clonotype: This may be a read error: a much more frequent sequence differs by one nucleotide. Written as DNA, the CDR3 is TGCAGTGCTAGAGGACAGGGGGCATCGGAGATCCAGTACTTC. Its protein product is CSARGQGASEIQYF. The genes are TRBV20-1 and TRBJ2-5; 10 bases match TRBD1. The V gene's germline CDR1 is DFQATT and CDR2 SNEGSKA (reference sequence). The CDR3 has 14 amino acids.

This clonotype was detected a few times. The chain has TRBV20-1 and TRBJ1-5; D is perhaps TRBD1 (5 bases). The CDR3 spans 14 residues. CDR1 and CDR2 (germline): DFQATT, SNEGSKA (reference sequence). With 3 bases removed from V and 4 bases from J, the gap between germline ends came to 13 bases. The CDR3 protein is CSARPTGPNQPQHF. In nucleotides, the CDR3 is TGCAGTGCTAGGCCCACAGGTCCTAATCAGCCCCAGCATTTT.

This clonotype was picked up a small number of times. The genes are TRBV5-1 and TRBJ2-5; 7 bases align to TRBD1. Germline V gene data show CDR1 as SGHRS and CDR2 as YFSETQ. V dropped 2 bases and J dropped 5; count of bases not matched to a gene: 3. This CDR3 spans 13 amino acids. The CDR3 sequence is CASSFGTVETQYF. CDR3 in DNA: TGCGCCAGCAGCTTCGGGACAGTGGAGACCCAGTACTTC.

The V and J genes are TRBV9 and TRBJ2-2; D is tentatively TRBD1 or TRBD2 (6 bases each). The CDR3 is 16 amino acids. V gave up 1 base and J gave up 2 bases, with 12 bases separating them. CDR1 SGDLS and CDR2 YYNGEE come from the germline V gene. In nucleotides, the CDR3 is TGTGCCAGCAGCGTATTCGGGGGCCTTAACACCGGGGAGCTGTTTTTT. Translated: CASSVFGGLNTGELFF.

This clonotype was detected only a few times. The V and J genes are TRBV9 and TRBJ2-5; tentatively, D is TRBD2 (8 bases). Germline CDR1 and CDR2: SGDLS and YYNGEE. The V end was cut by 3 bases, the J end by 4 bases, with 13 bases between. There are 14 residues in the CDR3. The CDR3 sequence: CASSAGRGRETQYF. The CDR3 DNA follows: TGTGCCAGCAGCGCCGGGAGGGGGCGAGAGACCCAGTACTTC.

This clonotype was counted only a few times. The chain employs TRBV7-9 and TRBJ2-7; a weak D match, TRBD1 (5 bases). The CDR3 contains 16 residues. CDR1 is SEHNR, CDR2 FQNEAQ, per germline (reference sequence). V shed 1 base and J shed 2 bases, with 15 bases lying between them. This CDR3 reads CASSLGGSFIPYEQYF. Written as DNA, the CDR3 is TGTGCCAGCAGCTTAGGGGGCTCCTTCATACCCTACGAGCAGTACTTC.

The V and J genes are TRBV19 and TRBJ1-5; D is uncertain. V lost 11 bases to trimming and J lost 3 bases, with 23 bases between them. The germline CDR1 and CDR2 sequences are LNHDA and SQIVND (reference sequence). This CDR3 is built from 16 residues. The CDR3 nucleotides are TGTGCCTGGAGTGTATCGGTCGGTGTAGCCAATCAGCCCCAGCATTTT. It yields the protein CAWSVSVGVANQPQHF.

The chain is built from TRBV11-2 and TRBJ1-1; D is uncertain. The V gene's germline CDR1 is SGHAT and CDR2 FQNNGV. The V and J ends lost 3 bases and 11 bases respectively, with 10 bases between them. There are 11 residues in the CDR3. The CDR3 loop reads CASSFGEQAFF. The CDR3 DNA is TGTGCCAGCAGCTTCGGGGAACAGGCTTTCTTT.

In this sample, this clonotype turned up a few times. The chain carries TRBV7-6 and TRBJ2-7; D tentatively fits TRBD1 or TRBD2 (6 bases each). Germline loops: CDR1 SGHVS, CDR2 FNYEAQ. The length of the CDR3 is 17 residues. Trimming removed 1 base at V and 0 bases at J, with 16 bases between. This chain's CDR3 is CASSLEVGGADSYEQYF. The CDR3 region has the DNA TGTGCCAGCAGCTTAGAAGTCGGGGGCGCCGACTCCTACGAGCAGTACTTC.

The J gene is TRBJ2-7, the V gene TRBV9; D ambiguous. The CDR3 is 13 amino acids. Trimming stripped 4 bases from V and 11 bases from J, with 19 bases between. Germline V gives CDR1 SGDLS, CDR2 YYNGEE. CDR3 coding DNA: TGTGCCAGCAGCCAAGAATATCGGTCTGAGGAGTACTTC. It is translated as CASSQEYRSEEYF. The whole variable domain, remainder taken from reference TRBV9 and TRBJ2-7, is DSGVTQTPKHLITATGQRVTLRCSPRSGDLSVYWYQQSLDQGLQFLIQYYNGEERAKGNILERFSAQQFPDLHSELNLSSLELGDSALYFCASSQEYRSEEYFGPGTRLTVT.

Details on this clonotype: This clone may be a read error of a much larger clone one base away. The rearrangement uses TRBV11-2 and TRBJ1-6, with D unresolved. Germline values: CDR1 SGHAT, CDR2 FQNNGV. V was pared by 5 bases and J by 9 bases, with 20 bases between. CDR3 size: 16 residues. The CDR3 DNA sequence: TGTGCCAGCAGCGCGACAAGGTTAGATAAGGGTTCACCCCTCCACTTT. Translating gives CASSATRLDKGSPLHF.

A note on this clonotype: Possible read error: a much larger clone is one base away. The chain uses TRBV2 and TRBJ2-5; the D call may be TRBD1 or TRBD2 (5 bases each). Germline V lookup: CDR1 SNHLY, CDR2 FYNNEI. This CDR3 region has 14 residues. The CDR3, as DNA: TGTGCCAGCAGCTTTGAGGGGCTGTCGGAGACCCAGCACTTC. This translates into CASSFEGLSETQHF.

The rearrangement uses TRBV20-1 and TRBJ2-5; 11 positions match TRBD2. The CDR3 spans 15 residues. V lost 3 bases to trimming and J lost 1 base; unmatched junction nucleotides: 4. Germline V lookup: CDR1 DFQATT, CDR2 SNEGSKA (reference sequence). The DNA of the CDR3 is TGCAGTGCTAGTTCACTAGCGGGAGCCCAAGAGACCCAGTACTTC. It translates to CSASSLAGAQETQYF.

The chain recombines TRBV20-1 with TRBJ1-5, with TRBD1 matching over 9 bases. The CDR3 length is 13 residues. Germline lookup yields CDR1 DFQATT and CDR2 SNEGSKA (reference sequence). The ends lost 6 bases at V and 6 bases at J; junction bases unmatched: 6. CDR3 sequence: CSAPGQGGQPQHF. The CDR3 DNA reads TGCAGTGCGCCGGGACAGGGAGGTCAGCCCCAGCATTTT.

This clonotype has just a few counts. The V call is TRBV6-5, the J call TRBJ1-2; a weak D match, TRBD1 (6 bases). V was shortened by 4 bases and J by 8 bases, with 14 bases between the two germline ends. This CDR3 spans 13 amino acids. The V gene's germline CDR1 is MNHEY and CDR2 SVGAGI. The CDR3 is CASSLSWGQGYTF. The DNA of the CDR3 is TGTGCCAGCAGTTTATCGTGGGGGCAGGGCTACACCTTC.

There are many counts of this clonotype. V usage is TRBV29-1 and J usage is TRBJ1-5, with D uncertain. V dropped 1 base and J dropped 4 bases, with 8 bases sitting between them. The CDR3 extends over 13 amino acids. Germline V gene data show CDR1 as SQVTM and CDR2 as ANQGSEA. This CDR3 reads CSVEGQPNQPQHF. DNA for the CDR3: TGCAGCGTTGAAGGGCAGCCTAATCAGCCCCAGCATTTT.

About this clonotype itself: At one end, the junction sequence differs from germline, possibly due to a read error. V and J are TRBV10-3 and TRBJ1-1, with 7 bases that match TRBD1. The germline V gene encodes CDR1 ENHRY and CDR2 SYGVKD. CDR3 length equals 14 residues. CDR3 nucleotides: TGTGCCATCAGTGTCGACAGGGCAAACACTGGAGCTTTCTTT. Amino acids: CAISVDRANTGAFF.

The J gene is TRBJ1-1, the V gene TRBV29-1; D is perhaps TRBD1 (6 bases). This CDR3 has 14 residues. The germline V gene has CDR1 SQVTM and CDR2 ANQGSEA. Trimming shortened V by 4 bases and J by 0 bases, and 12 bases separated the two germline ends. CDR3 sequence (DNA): TGCAGCGTTGGAGGGGGACGGTTGAACACTGAAGCTTTCTTT. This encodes CSVGGGRLNTEAFF.

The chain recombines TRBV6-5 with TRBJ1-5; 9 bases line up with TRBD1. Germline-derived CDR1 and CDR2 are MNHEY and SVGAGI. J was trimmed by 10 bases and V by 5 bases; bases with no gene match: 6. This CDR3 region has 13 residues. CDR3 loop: CASSRDRDKPQHF. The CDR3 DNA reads TGTGCCAGCAGTAGGGACAGGGACAAACCCCAGCATTTT.